This section outlines one T cell receptor beta chain sequence together with its context. TCRdb re-analysed the 5' RACE reads in MiXCR, keeping a single row per CDR3 protein. The sample holds some 420,000 distinct CDR3 sequences; about 17% are singletons and the top ten take roughly 19%. The sample is drawn from a study of T cells after yellow fever vaccination. V was clipped by 2 bases and J by 3 bases, with 13 bases between them. Germline CDR1 reads MGHRA; CDR2 reads YSYEKL. The length of the CDR3 is 15 residues. This sequence joins TRBV4-1 and TRBJ1-2; D is unresolved. This clonotype originated in a man between 18 and 29 years old who received the YFV17D yellow fever vaccine. The material was PBMCs, obtained before the yellow fever booster vaccination. This chain's CDR3 is CASSQIGRSHYGYTF. CDR3 DNA sequence: TGCGCCAGCAGCCAAATAGGCAGAAGCCACTATGGCTACACCTTC.